Below, 4 T cell receptor beta chains from the same sample are listed, as sequenced in a study of OX40 agonist ivuxolimab in advanced cancers. Method: immunoSEQ multiplex PCR; TCRdb's copy keeps in-frame clones and lacks some. Of fewer than 90,000 clones in the sample, over 75% were seen once. The input for sequencing was CD4+ or CD8+ T cells sorted from blood, taken in a trial of the OX40 agonist ivuxolimab. The receptors originated from an adult with an advanced solid tumor such as melanoma, head and neck, liver or kidney cancer.

The chain uses TRBV27 and TRBJ2-7; either TRBD1 or TRBD2 may fit D (5 bases each). The CDR3 covers 17 residues. V lost 4 bases to trimming and J lost 2 bases, with 21 bases between them. Germline V lookup: CDR1 MNHEY, CDR2 SMNVEV (reference sequence). CDR3 protein: CASSYPGPLTSPYEQYF. The DNA of the CDR3 is TGTGCCAGCAGTTACCCGGGACCCCTCACGAGTCCCTACGAGCAGTACTTC.

The CDR3 loop reads CASSEAAGAEYGYTF. Here the CDR3 DNA reads TGTGCCAGCAGTGAAGCGGCGGGGGCGGAGTATGGCTACACCTTC. The gene calls are TRBV6-1 and TRBJ1-2; D perhaps matches TRBD1 (6 bases). Trimming pared 0 bases from V and 5 bases from J, leaving 13 bases between. The length of the CDR3 is 15 residues. Germline CDR1 is MNHNS and CDR2 is SASEGT.

Only a few counts were recorded for this clone. V and J are TRBV5-5 and TRBJ2-1; D uncertain. With 2 bases removed from V and 1 base from J, the gap between germline ends came to 4 bases. This CDR3 has 13 residues. The germline V gene encodes CDR1 SGHKS and CDR2 YYEKEE (reference sequence). CDR3 region: CASSFMSYNEQFF. The CDR3 coding sequence is TGTGCCAGCAGCTTTATGTCCTACAATGAGCAGTTCTTC.

The genes are TRBV9 and TRBJ2-5; maybe TRBD2 (5 bases). Trimming took off 0 bases at V and 1 base at J, with 10 bases between the two ends. This CDR3 is 15 amino acids long. Germline V gene data show CDR1 as SGDLS and CDR2 as YYNGEE. CDR3: CASSVATAGQETQYF. CDR3 bases: TGTGCCAGCAGCGTAGCTACGGCGGGCCAAGAGACCCAGTACTTC. The whole variable domain, filled in from reference TRBV9 and TRBJ2-5, reads DSGVTQTPKHLITATGQRVTLRCSPRSGDLSVYWYQQSLDQGLQFLIQYYNGEERAKGNILERFSAQQFPDLHSELNLSSLELGDSALYFCASSVATAGQETQYFGPGTRLLVL.